This T cell receptor (beta chain) was identified in a study of siplizumab effects on memory and regulatory T cells (dated by TCRdb to the late 2010s). Notes on the research overall: The effect of the anti-CD2 antibody siplizumab on alloreactive T-cell subsets was examined in allogeneic mixed lymphocyte reactions constructed from human PBMCs.

Including the terminal cysteine and phenylalanine, the CDR3 comprises 15 residues. Just the 45-base CDR3 DNA is kept, in frame starting at base 1. CDR1 SGHTA and CDR2 FQGTGA are derived from the germline V gene. V loses 6 bases at its end and J loses 2 bases; junction bases beyond the gene matches: 6. Here is what the overall study found, with its caveats: Sequences below about 10^-5 frequency were poorly captured, so only a minor fraction of alloreactive clones could be mapped to unstimulated subsets. In reactions with siplizumab, an average of approximately 69% of mappable alloreactive CD4+ clones were Treg-derived, compared with 25% to 30% in control reactions. Greater diversity appeared to be present in unstimulated naive T cells than in memory T cells, and a substantial contribution to the alloresponse seemed to be made by naive cells. Whether proliferating Tregs from siplizumab cultures actually had suppressive function was not functionally confirmed. About 80-96% of proliferating CD4+ or CD8+ clones could not be given a naive or memory phenotype. Siplizumab significantly reduced the cumulative frequency of alloreactive sequences traceable to unstimulated CD4+ memory T cells.

A remark on this clone: What antigen it recognizes has not been identified. Base qualities are not provided; no much larger clone lies one nucleotide away.

TCRbeta CDR3 sequencing was performed on sorted unstimulated T cells and on proliferating T cells recovered from mixed lymphocyte reactions. Fresh whole blood from over eight HLA-typed healthy donors served as the source for isolating PBMCs. To map where alloreactive clones came from, CD4+ non-regulatory T cells in the unstimulated state were FACS-sorted. The library was produced with the immunoSEQ multiplex PCR assay. Around 9.9 x 10^4 TCR templates per sample were assayed by the deep sequencing platform. Genomic DNA extracted from sorted T cells was used for TCRbeta CDR3 sequencing. Per the source publication's procedure: The R programming language was used for clonal analysis of TCRbeta CDR3 data. Alloreactive CD4+ and CD8+ clones were defined by comparing unstimulated samples with post-reaction CFSE-low samples. Alloreactive CD4+ clones were assigned to regulatory or non-regulatory origin by matching sequences to sorted unstimulated Treg and non-Treg repertoires. TCRdb mirrors the immuneACCESS table, restricted to in-frame sequences. Some clones are absent from its copies; in checked studies, under half trace to an unresolved V gene, and the reason for the others is unknown. D and trimming come from the DNA, and the V and J calls and clone size come from that table. Present in this sample are about 120,000 clones, around 95% of which were seen just once. The ten largest clones capture over 0.15% of the sample.

The chain employs TRBV7-3 and TRBJ2-1, and 8 junctional nucleotides match TRBD1. Source material: non-Treg CD4+ T cells sorted from blood. Reading the label with the study, this specimen's cell subset or site is: FACS-sorted unstimulated CD4+ non-regulatory T cells. The sequence came from a human donor in good health. The DNA sequence is as follows: TGTGCCAGCAGGGACGACAGGGGAACCTACAATGAGCAGTTCTTC. This sequence encodes CASRDDRGTYNEQFF.